This is a list of T cell receptor beta chains from one sample in a study of T-cell memory formation after mild COVID-19. One entry per CDR3 protein results from TCRdb running MiXCR on the 5' RACE reads. Here the sample spans 58,000 or so distinct CDR3 sequences, about a quarter being singletons. The sample comprised PBMCs or a T cell subset sorted from them (not recorded which). Receptors originate from a man aged 18 to 29 who had mild COVID-19 (a few samples of this study predate the infection). Cell type and time point are not known. CDR3s leave out the opening cysteine and the closing phenylalanine or tryptophan. Each record gives: J gene, V gene, D gene, CDR3 protein. D genes are given only for firm matches.

j_gene: TRBJ2-4; v_gene: TRBV7-8; d_gene: TRBD1; CDR3aa: ASKPGQSLAKNIQY
j_gene: TRBJ2-2; v_gene: TRBV7-2; d_gene: TRBD2; CDR3aa: ASSLDLAGVYTGELF
j_gene: TRBJ1-1; v_gene: TRBV19; d_gene: .; CDR3aa: ASSGSAEAF
j_gene: TRBJ1-1; v_gene: TRBV20-1; d_gene: TRBD1; CDR3aa: SARGLTGRNTEAF
j_gene: TRBJ2-6; v_gene: TRBV5-6; d_gene: TRBD2; CDR3aa: ASSLDIGLSGGSGANVLT
j_gene: TRBJ2-2; v_gene: TRBV7-8; d_gene: .; CDR3aa: ASSLLGLNTGELF
j_gene: TRBJ2-1; v_gene: TRBV9; d_gene: .; CDR3aa: ASSVLLSPSYNEQF
j_gene: TRBJ1-1; v_gene: TRBV11-2; d_gene: TRBD1; CDR3aa: ASSLGQGTTEAF
j_gene: TRBJ2-1; v_gene: TRBV5-6; d_gene: .; CDR3aa: ASTPAGDSYNEQF
j_gene: TRBJ2-5; v_gene: TRBV6-1; d_gene: TRBD1; CDR3aa: ASTPGAGGLETQY
j_gene: TRBJ1-6; v_gene: TRBV4-3; d_gene: .; CDR3aa: ASSQEWNSPLH
j_gene: TRBJ1-3; v_gene: TRBV9; d_gene: .; CDR3aa: ASSVRRDLLH
j_gene: TRBJ1-2; v_gene: TRBV6-6; d_gene: .; CDR3aa: ASSYPAQGRLYGYT
j_gene: TRBJ2-1; v_gene: TRBV10-3; d_gene: TRBD1; CDR3aa: AISGTGGLVEQF
j_gene: TRBJ2-2; v_gene: TRBV10-3; d_gene: TRBD2; CDR3aa: AIRATSGVRANTGELF
j_gene: TRBJ1-5; v_gene: TRBV12-3/TRBV12-4; d_gene: .; CDR3aa: ASSLERRNQPQH
j_gene: TRBJ2-3; v_gene: TRBV9; d_gene: .; CDR3aa: ASSVEGSPQSTQY
j_gene: TRBJ1-5; v_gene: TRBV4-1; d_gene: TRBD1; CDR3aa: ASSQYGTGANQPQH
j_gene: TRBJ1-5; v_gene: TRBV24-1; d_gene: .; CDR3aa: ATSPGWNQPQH
j_gene: TRBJ2-2; v_gene: TRBV15; d_gene: TRBD1; CDR3aa: ATSPGQGTAGELF
j_gene: TRBJ2-7; v_gene: TRBV11-2; d_gene: TRBD1; CDR3aa: ASSFLGQGASYEQY
j_gene: TRBJ1-4; v_gene: TRBV7-9; d_gene: .; CDR3aa: ASSPPVGREWLF
j_gene: TRBJ1-2; v_gene: TRBV12-3/TRBV12-4; d_gene: TRBD1; CDR3aa: ASSSTGDRGLGYT